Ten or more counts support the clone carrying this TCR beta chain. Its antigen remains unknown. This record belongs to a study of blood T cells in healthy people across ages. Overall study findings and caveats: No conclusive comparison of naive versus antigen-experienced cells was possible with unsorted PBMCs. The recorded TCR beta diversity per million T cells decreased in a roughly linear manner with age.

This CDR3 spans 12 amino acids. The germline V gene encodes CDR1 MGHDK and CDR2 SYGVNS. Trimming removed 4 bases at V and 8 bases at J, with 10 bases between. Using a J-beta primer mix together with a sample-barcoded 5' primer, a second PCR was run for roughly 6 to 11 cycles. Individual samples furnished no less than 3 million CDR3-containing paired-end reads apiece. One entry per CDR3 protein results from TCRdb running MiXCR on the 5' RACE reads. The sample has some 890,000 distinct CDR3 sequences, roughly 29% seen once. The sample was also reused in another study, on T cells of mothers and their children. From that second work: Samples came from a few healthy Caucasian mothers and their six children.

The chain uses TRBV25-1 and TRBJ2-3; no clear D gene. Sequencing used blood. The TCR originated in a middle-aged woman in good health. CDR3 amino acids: CASSVGVGTQYF. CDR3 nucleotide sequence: TGTGCCAGCAGTGTAGGAGTCGGTACGCAGTATTTT.